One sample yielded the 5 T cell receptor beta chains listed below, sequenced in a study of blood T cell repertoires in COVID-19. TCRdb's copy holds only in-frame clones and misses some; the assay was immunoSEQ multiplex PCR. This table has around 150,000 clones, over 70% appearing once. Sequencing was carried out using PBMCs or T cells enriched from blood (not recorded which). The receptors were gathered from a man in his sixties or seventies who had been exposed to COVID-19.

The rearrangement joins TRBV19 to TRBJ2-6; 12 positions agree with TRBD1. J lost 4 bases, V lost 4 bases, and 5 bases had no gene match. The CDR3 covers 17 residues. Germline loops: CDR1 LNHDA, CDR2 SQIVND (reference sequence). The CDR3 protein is CASSTGTGGSGANVLTF. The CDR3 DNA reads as TGTGCCAGTAGTACCGGGACAGGGGGCTCCGGGGCCAACGTCCTGACTTTC.

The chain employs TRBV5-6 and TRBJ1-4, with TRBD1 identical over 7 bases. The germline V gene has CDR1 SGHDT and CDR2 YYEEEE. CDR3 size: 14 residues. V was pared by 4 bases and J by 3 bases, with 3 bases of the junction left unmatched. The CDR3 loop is CASSRDRANEKLFF. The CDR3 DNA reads TGTGCCAGCAGCCGAGACAGGGCTAATGAAAAACTGTTTTTT.

As DNA, the CDR3 is TGTGCCAGCAGCCAAGCTAGGGTAGCGGGGGACAATGAGCAGTTCTTC. Translating it yields CASSQARVAGDNEQFF. The chain employs TRBV14 and TRBJ2-1, with 9 bases that match TRBD2. The CDR3 spans 16 residues. Germline CDR1 reads SGHDN; CDR2 reads FVKESK. The V and J ends lost 1 base and 5 bases, in that order; junction bases with no gene match: 6.

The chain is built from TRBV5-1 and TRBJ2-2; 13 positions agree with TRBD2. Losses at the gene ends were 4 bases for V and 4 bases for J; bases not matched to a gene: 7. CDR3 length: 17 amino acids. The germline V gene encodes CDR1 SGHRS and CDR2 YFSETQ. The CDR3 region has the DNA TGCGCCAGCAGCGAACTAGCGGGAGGGAGGGGCACCGGGGAGCTGTTTTTT. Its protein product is CASSELAGGRGTGELFF. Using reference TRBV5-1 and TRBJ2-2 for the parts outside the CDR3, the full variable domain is KAGVTQTPRYLIKTRGQQVTLSCSPISGHRSVSWYQQTPGQGLQFLFEYFSETQRNKGNFPGRFSGRQFSNSRSEMNVSTLELGDSALYLCASSELAGGRGTGELFFGEGSRLTVL.

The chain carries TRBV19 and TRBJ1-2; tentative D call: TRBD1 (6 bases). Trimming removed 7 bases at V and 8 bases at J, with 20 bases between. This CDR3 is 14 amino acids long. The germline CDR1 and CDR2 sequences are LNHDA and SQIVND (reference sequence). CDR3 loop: CASIGSTGFYGYTF. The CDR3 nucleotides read TGTGCCAGTATCGGTAGTACAGGGTTTTACGGCTACACCTTC. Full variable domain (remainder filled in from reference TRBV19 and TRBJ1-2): DGGITQSPKYLFRKEGQNVTLSCEQNLNHDAMYWYRQDPGQGLRLIYYSQIVNDFQKGDIAEGYSVSREKKESFPLTVTSAQKNPTAFYLCASIGSTGFYGYTFGSGTRLTVV.